A selection of T cell receptor beta chains follows, all from one sample in a study of shared clonotypes between healthy human individuals. The method was immunoSEQ multiplex PCR; TCRdb's version includes in-frame clones alone and lacks a portion of them. The table lists some 450,000 clones, approximately 80% of them singletons. Specimen: PBMCs. Receptors were obtained from a woman aged 40 to 50 in good health. Some clones in this sample may be carry-over from other donors' samples. Each CDR3 is given with its conserved first and last residue.

j_call: TRBJ1-3; v_call: TRBV7-3; cdr3_aa: CASSPTGGAGNTIYF
j_call: TRBJ1-2; v_call: TRBV7-2; cdr3_aa: CASSLDGATNYGYTF
j_call: NA; v_call: TRBV30; cdr3_aa: CAWSSPERAFSYEQYF
j_call: TRBJ2-7; v_call: TRBV2; cdr3_aa: CASSAVWNYEQYF
j_call: TRBJ2-1; v_call: TRBV5-4; cdr3_aa: CASSLRLGGAYNEQFF
j_call: TRBJ2-2; v_call: TRBV4-2; cdr3_aa: CASSQTGGRTGELFF
j_call: TRBJ2-5; v_call: TRBV5-6; cdr3_aa: CASSPWDSLYEETQYF
j_call: TRBJ2-2; v_call: TRBV7-3; cdr3_aa: CASSSPNTGELFF
j_call: TRBJ2-2; v_call: TRBV10-1; cdr3_aa: CASSDPGLAGAGELFF
j_call: TRBJ1-2; v_call: TRBV15; cdr3_aa: CATSSHLGAWYGYTF
j_call: TRBJ2-7; v_call: TRBV6-5; cdr3_aa: CASATPGGHWSEQYF
j_call: TRBJ2-1; v_call: TRBV28; cdr3_aa: CASIPPGRYNEQFF
j_call: TRBJ2-3; v_call: TRBV6-5; cdr3_aa: CASSYSIGTDTQYF
j_call: TRBJ2-3; v_call: TRBV28; cdr3_aa: CASSLGTQYF
j_call: TRBJ2-1; v_call: TRBV18; cdr3_aa: CASSLTGTRGDEQFF
j_call: TRBJ2-7; v_call: TRBV30; cdr3_aa: CAWREQGEQYF
j_call: TRBJ2-1; v_call: TRBV19; cdr3_aa: CATIQDPGSYNEQFF
j_call: TRBJ1-2; v_call: TRBV27; cdr3_aa: CASSPSQRASPNYGYTF
j_call: TRBJ2-1; v_call: TRBV7-6; cdr3_aa: CASSLARGGRVAGHNEQFF
j_call: TRBJ1-1; v_call: TRBV30; cdr3_aa: CAWRPLGQGLTEAFF
j_call: TRBJ1-2; v_call: TRBV7-9; cdr3_aa: CASSFDSYYGYTF
j_call: TRBJ1-4; v_call: TRBV2; cdr3_aa: CASSEIRRSNEKLFF
j_call: TRBJ2-5; v_call: TRBV7-2; cdr3_aa: CASSRGGFGGQETQYF
j_call: TRBJ1-1; v_call: TRBV11-2; cdr3_aa: CASSLGTPQTF
j_call: TRBJ1-1; v_call: TRBV28; cdr3_aa: CASSPRGAWTEAFF
j_call: TRBJ1-2; v_call: TRBV7-2; cdr3_aa: CASSLGRDRGRDGYTF
j_call: TRBJ2-7; v_call: TRBV28; cdr3_aa: CASSHRQSSTNEQYF
j_call: TRBJ1-5; v_call: TRBV5-3; cdr3_aa: CARSGAGDCQPQHF
j_call: TRBJ2-1; v_call: TRBV27; cdr3_aa: CASSSTRARASYNEQFF
j_call: TRBJ1-4; v_call: TRBV5-1; cdr3_aa: CASSDSTGSNEKLFF
j_call: TRBJ2-1; v_call: TRBV4-1; cdr3_aa: CASSQGEAGGSGNEQFF
j_call: TRBJ2-5; v_call: TRBV15; cdr3_aa: CATATSGYGETQYF
j_call: TRBJ2-7; v_call: TRBV5-6; cdr3_aa: CASSLPGQGAREQYF
j_call: TRBJ2-7; v_call: TRBV6-6; cdr3_aa: CASSYSEVYEQYF
j_call: TRBJ2-1; v_call: TRBV7-9; cdr3_aa: CASSLGSSGYNEQFF
j_call: TRBJ1-2; v_call: TRBV6-1; cdr3_aa: CASKRSYGYTF
j_call: TRBJ2-5; v_call: TRBV9; cdr3_aa: CASTPEGGQETQYF
j_call: TRBJ2-1; v_call: TRBV5-8; cdr3_aa: CASSLGVQGAWEQFF
j_call: TRBJ2-5; v_call: TRBV7-3; cdr3_aa: CASSLGPGGKETQYF
j_call: TRBJ2-7; v_call: TRBV30; cdr3_aa: CAWSVGGYTYEQYF
j_call: TRBJ2-1; v_call: TRBV10-3; cdr3_aa: CAISGNSGDSYNEQFF